Following are 13 T cell receptor beta chains from one sample sequenced in a study of persistence of HIV-infected CD4 T cells. The immunoSEQ assay was version 4, run in survey mode. TCRdb's copy holds only in-frame clones and misses some; the assay was immunoSEQ multiplex PCR. The sample records 25,000 to 30,000 clones, approximately 80% being singletons. Stimulation used approximately 9.5 ug/mL lysate from CMV-infected fibroblasts. CD40L/CD69 double-negative CD45RO-high memory CD4+ T cells were collected. Their antigen targets remain unknown. The sequences come from CD4+ T cells sorted from PBMCs after approximately 20-hour stimulation, collected from a patient who received antiretroviral therapy. These receptors were collected from an adult woman with HIV who was CMV-seropositive.

This chain links TRBV5-1 with TRBJ2-6; D is unresolved. From germline, CDR1 is SGHRS and CDR2 YFSETQ. This CDR3 is 16 amino acids long. V gave up 5 bases and J gave up 0 bases, with 12 bases separating them. The CDR3 protein is CASRDNLLSGANVLTF. CDR3 in DNA: TGCGCCAGCAGGGATAACTTGCTCTCTGGGGCCAACGTCCTGACTTTC.

The chain links TRBV7-2 to TRBJ1-2, with TRBD1 identical over 9 bases. The CDR3 has 13 amino acids. With 7 bases clipped from V and 4 bases from J, the junction kept 4 bases outside the gene matches. Germline V gene lookup returns CDR1 SGHTA and CDR2 FQGNSA. CDR3 bases: TGTGCCAGCAAGGCGACAGGGGGCTATGGCTACACCTTC. This codes for CASKATGGYGYTF.

The V gene is TRBV7-9, the J gene TRBJ1-1, with D maybe TRBD1 (5 bases). Germline-derived CDR1 and CDR2 are SEHNR and FQNEAQ (reference sequence). V lost 2 bases to trimming and J lost 3 bases, with 13 bases between them. This CDR3 has 15 amino acids. The CDR3 protein is CASSLMSSGDTEAFF. The CDR3 DNA reads TGTGCCAGCAGCTTAATGTCCTCGGGGGACACTGAAGCTTTCTTT.

The chain has TRBV29-1 and TRBJ2-4; D is perhaps TRBD1 (5 bases). Trimming left V 7 bases short and J 0 bases short, with 13 bases between. The CDR3 runs to 14 residues. Germline loops: CDR1 SQVTM, CDR2 ANQGSEA. The CDR3 DNA is TGCAGCGCCCGACAGACACTAGCCAAAAACATTCAGTACTTC. It is translated as CSARQTLAKNIQYF.

The CDR3 reads CASSLAPHREQYV. The CDR3 DNA follows: TGTGCCAGCAGCTTGGCCCCTCATCGGGAGCAGTACGTC. The chain uses TRBV5-4 and TRBJ2-7; D is unresolved. The V end was cut by 0 bases, the J end by 7 bases, with 11 bases between. Germline V gives CDR1 SGHNT, CDR2 YYREEE (reference sequence). The CDR3 consists of 13 residues.

This sequence joins TRBV6-6 and TRBJ2-7; the match to TRBD2 covers 10 bases. V lost 4 bases and J lost 5; bases outside the gene matches: 5. The CDR3 spans 14 residues. Germline V lookup: CDR1 MNHNY, CDR2 SVGAGI (reference sequence). CDR3 sequence (DNA): TGTGCCAGCAGTTCGGGACTAGCGCTGCACGAGCAGTACTTC. Its translation is CASSSGLALHEQYF.

The chain employs TRBV27 and TRBJ2-1; 9 bases are a match to TRBD1. The CDR3 contains 15 residues. Germline V gene sequence: CDR1 MNHEY, CDR2 SMNVEV (reference sequence). The ends lost 3 bases at V and 2 bases at J; junction bases unmatched: 2. The CDR3 nucleotides are TGTGCCAGCAGTTTGGACAGGGGCCCCTACAATGAGCAGTTCTTC. It encodes CASSLDRGPYNEQFF.

In its sample, this clone was seen once. The chain has TRBV5-1 and TRBJ1-3; 8 bases agree with TRBD1. CDR3 size: 17 residues. With V trimmed by 0 bases and J by 3 bases, 8 bases remained unmatched. Germline-derived CDR1 and CDR2 are SGHRS and YFSETQ. The CDR3: CASSLDGTGANGNTIYF. For the CDR3, the DNA is TGCGCCAGCAGCTTGGACGGGACAGGAGCAAATGGAAACACCATATATTTT.

This clone was picked up a small number of times. The chain employs TRBV4-2 and TRBJ2-2, with TRBD1 matching over 8 bases. The trim removed 5 bases at V and 7 bases at J, leaving 6 bases unmatched. This CDR3 is built from 14 residues. Germline V CDR1 and CDR2: LGHNA, YNFKEQ. CDR3 amino acids: CASSADRERGELFF. The DNA of the CDR3 is TGTGCCAGCAGCGCGGACAGGGAGCGCGGGGAGCTGTTTTTT.

The V call is TRBV5-4, the J call TRBJ2-5; D remains ambiguous. Germline V gene data show CDR1 as SGHNT and CDR2 as YYREEE (reference sequence). CDR3 length equals 14 residues. V was clipped by 4 bases and J by 5 bases, with 15 bases between them. CDR3 loop: CASSVMTRSETQYF. The CDR3 DNA follows: TGTGCCAGCAGCGTTATGACAAGGTCGGAGACCCAGTACTTC.

The chain is built from TRBV9 and TRBJ2-1; 7 nucleotides line up with TRBD1. CDR1 and CDR2 from the germline V gene are SGDLS and YYNGEE. J was trimmed by 1 base and V by 3 bases; bases with no gene match: 10. The CDR3 runs to 17 residues. The CDR3 here is CASSDPWTGDSYNEQFF. CDR3 in DNA: TGTGCCAGCAGCGACCCATGGACAGGCGATTCCTACAATGAGCAGTTCTTC. Together with reference TRBV9 and TRBJ2-1, the CDR3 gives the full variable domain: DSGVTQTPKHLITATGQRVTLRCSPRSGDLSVYWYQQSLDQGLQFLIQYYNGEERAKGNILERFSAQQFPDLHSELNLSSLELGDSALYFCASSDPWTGDSYNEQFFGPGTRLTVL.

The chain joins TRBV5-1 to TRBJ1-2, with D possibly TRBD1 on 5 matching bases. Germline V gives CDR1 SGHRS, CDR2 YFSETQ. CDR3 length equals 13 residues. Trimming left V 0 bases short and J 8 bases short, with 11 bases between. CDR3 bases: TGCGCCAGCAGCTTGGGGGGCCTGGGAGGCTACACCTTC. This codes for CASSLGGLGGYTF.

V is TRBV30 and J is TRBJ1-4; D not certain. V was shortened by 3 bases and J by 2 bases, with 13 bases between the two germline ends. The CDR3 is 15 amino acids. Germline lookup yields CDR1 GTSNPN and CDR2 SVGIG (reference sequence). The CDR3 DNA is TGTGCCTGGAGCGCCTCGGATCGGACTAATGAAAAACTGTTTTTT. Translated, it gives CAWSASDRTNEKLFF.